This T cell receptor beta chain was captured in a study of control samples from healthy donors and cancer patients. The germline V and J ends were trimmed by 7 bases and 4 bases, with 19 bases remaining between them. Looked up from germline, CDR1 is SGHAT and CDR2 is FQNNGV. The CDR3 is made up of 16 amino acids. Assay used: immunoSEQ multiplex PCR; TCRdb lists only in-frame clones, some missing. This sample has under 450,000 clones, with approximately 92% found just once. This clonotype was sampled from a man aged 35 to 55 with head and neck cancer. This chain links TRBV11-2 with TRBJ1-4; D is undetermined. Sequenced: PBMCs. CDR3 nucleotides: TGTGCCAGCACGCCCGTAGGGCTGCTAGGTAATGAAAAACTGTTTTTT. As protein: CASTPVGLLGNEKLFF. The full variable domain, its missing parts supplied by reference TRBV11-2 and TRBJ1-4, is EAGVAQSPRYKIIEKRQSVAFWCNPISGHATLYWYQQILGQGPKLLIQFQNNGVVDDSQLPKDRFSAERLKGVDSTLKIQPAKLEDSAVYLCASTPVGLLGNEKLFFGSGTQLSVL.